The present TCR beta chain was sequenced within a study of lymphopenia after photon versus proton radiotherapy. For this clone: What it binds is unknown.

Some clones are missing from TCRdb's copy, which holds only in-frame ones; the method was immunoSEQ multiplex PCR. The table records thousands of clones, about 85% of them present only once. Study-level points and caveats: Relative stability marked proton patients; photon patients lost diversity and naive cells. Larger post-nadir TCR diversity loss correlated inversely with survival in deceased patients.

This CDR3 is built from 16 residues. The ends were cut back, 1 base at V and 0 bases at J, with 9 bases in the middle. Looked up from germline, CDR1 is LNHNV and CDR2 is YYDKDF (reference sequence). The sample in question was peripheral blood, obtained from a patient treated with photon-based radiotherapy. This clonotype was sampled from a woman aged 70-85 years with pancreatic cancer. The gene calls are TRBV15 and TRBJ2-2; tentative D call: TRBD1 (6 bases). The CDR3 DNA is TGTGCCACCAGCAGAGTCCGACAGGCGAACACCGGGGAGCTGTTTTTT. Residues: CATSRVRQANTGELFF. Complete variable domain (other parts from reference TRBV15 and TRBJ2-2): DAMVIQNPRYQVTQFGKPVTLSCSQTLNHNVMYWYQQKSSQAPKLLFHYYDKDFNNEADTPDNFQSRRPNTSFCFLDIRSPGLGDTAMYLCATSRVRQANTGELFFGEGSRLTVL.